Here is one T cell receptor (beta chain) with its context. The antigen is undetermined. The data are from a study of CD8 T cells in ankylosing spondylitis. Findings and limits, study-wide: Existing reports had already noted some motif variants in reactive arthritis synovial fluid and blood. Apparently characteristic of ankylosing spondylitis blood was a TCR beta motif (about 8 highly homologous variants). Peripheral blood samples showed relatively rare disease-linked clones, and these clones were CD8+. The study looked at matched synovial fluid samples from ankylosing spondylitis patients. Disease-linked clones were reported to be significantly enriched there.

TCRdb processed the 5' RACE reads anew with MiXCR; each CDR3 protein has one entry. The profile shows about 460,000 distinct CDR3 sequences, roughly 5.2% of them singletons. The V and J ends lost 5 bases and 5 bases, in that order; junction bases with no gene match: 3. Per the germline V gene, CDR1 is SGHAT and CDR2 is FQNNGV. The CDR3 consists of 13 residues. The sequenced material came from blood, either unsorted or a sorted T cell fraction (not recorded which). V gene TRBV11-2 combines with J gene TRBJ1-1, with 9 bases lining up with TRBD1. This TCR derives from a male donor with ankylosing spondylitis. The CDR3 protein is CASSDRGITEAFF. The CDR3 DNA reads TGTGCCAGCAGCGACAGGGGGATAACTGAAGCTTTCTTT. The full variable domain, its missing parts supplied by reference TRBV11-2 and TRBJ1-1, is EAGVAQSPRYKIIEKRQSVAFWCNPISGHATLYWYQQILGQGPKLLIQFQNNGVVDDSQLPKDRFSAERLKGVDSTLKIQPAKLEDSAVYLCASSDRGITEAFFGQGTRLTVV.